The next 8 T cell receptor beta chains were all read from a single sample in a study of cytomegalovirus exposure and HLA in healthy donors. PCR was performed using 60 Vbeta and 13 Jbeta primers. The data were produced by immunoSEQ multiplex PCR, yet TCRdb's version contains in-frame clones alone and is incomplete. This sample carries nearly 110,000 clones, around four fifths of them seen once, and the ten largest clones take around 7.4%. The specimen sequenced was PBMCs. These TCRs come from a young man in good health and CMV-seronegative.

This clone has a single count. This rearrangement joins TRBV11-3 to TRBJ2-5, with no clear D. The J call may not be correct, given that the DNA end is closer to TRBJ2-7. This CDR3 spans 12 amino acids. The germline V gene encodes CDR1 SGHNT and CDR2 YENEEA. The DNA of the CDR3 is TGTGCCAGCAGCTTATCAGGATACGAGCAGTACTTC. This translates into CASSLSGYEQYF.

The chain is built from TRBV28 and TRBJ1-2, with D unresolved. Germline V CDR1 and CDR2: MDHEN, SYDVKM. The CDR3 length is 13 residues. Trimming stripped 6 bases from V and 8 bases from J, with 16 bases between. The CDR3 bases are TGTGCCAGCAGGCGTACAAGGGCGGGGGGCTACACCTTC. It is translated as CASRRTRAGGYTF.

The genes are TRBV30 and TRBJ2-5; D is unclear. CDR1 and CDR2 from the germline V gene are GTSNPN and SVGIG (reference sequence). The ends were cut back, 5 bases at V and 5 bases at J, with 9 bases in the middle. The CDR3 length is 11 residues. The CDR3 DNA reads as TGTGCCTGGTCCCTGTCGGAGACCCAGTACTTC. Its protein product is CAWSLSETQYF.

This chain connects TRBV11-2 to TRBJ1-1; no clear D. Germline values: CDR1 SGHAT, CDR2 FQNNGV. Between the trimmed V and J ends, which lost 3 bases and 5 bases, there was a span of 13 bases. This CDR3 contains 14 residues. The CDR3 loop reads CASSFGEAGTEAFF. The CDR3 nucleotides are TGTGCCAGCAGCTTTGGGGAGGCGGGGACTGAAGCTTTCTTT. Drawing the rest from reference TRBV11-2 and TRBJ1-1, the complete variable domain is EAGVAQSPRYKIIEKRQSVAFWCNPISGHATLYWYQQILGQGPKLLIQFQNNGVVDDSQLPKDRFSAERLKGVDSTLKIQPAKLEDSAVYLCASSFGEAGTEAFFGQGTRLTVV.

The gene calls are TRBV28 and TRBJ2-1, with TRBD2 matching 9 bases. CDR1 and CDR2 from the germline V gene are MDHEN and SYDVKM. The CDR3 spans 15 residues. V was clipped by 3 bases and J by 4 bases; unmatched bases: 4. CDR3 sequence reads: CASSFFAGGYNEQFF. The DNA for the CDR3 is TGTGCCAGCAGTTTCTTTGCGGGGGGGTACAATGAGCAGTTCTTC.

The gene calls are TRBV5-1 and TRBJ1-2, with D possibly being TRBD1 (5 bases). Germline loops: CDR1 SGHRS, CDR2 YFSETQ. There are 14 residues in the CDR3. Trimming removed 0 bases from V and 7 bases from J, with 13 bases in between. CDR3 DNA sequence: TGCGCCAGCAGCTTGGATGGGGCGCGGGGTGGCTACACCTTC. The encoded protein is CASSLDGARGGYTF.

This clone came up a few times. The rearrangement links TRBV2 to TRBJ2-5; the D is unclear. In germline, CDR1 is SNHLY, CDR2 FYNNEI. The germline V and J ends were trimmed by 3 bases and 7 bases, with 12 bases remaining between them. The CDR3 runs to 13 residues. CDR3 nucleotide sequence: TGTGCCAGCAGTGATCGCCCTGCCGGGACCCAGTACTTC. Encoded protein: CASSDRPAGTQYF.

This clone was picked up a small number of times. V is TRBV6-6 and J is TRBJ1-4, with D perhaps matching TRBD1 (6 bases). From germline, CDR1 is MNHNY and CDR2 SVGAGI (reference sequence). The CDR3 is made up of 15 amino acids. Trimming removed 2 bases at V and 7 bases at J, with 14 bases between. The CDR3 reads CASSYGGGRGEKLFF. Written as DNA, the CDR3 is TGTGCCAGCAGTTACGGGGGGGGGCGCGGTGAAAAACTGTTTTTT.